A selection of T cell receptor beta chains follows, all from one sample in a study of CD8 T cells in Susac syndrome. TCRdb re-derived calls from the immunoSEQ multiplex PCR reads in MiXCR, one entry per CDR3 protein. The sample includes approximately 190,000 distinct CDR3 sequences, roughly 92% of them seen just once. Sample: CD4+ T cells from PBMCs. The origin of the receptors is a human donor in good health. Each CDR3 is given with its conserved first and last residue. D genes are given only for firm matches. Clone size appears in some rows only: once, few, many, or a class for an expanded clone.

CDR3aa	CDR3nt	v_gene	d_gene	j_gene	abundance
CASSEKAGGSNTEAFF	TGTGCCAGCAGTGAGAAGGCAGGGGGCTCGAACACTGAAGCTTTCTTT	TRBV2	TRBD1	TRBJ1-1	NA
CASSLFPNQPQHF	TGTGCCAGCAGTTTATTCCCCAATCAGCCCCAGCATTTT	TRBV28	NA	TRBJ1-5	NA
CAITSGGAQETQYF	TGTGCCATAACTAGCGGGGGGGCACAAGAGACCCAGTACTTC	TRBV2	TRBD2	TRBJ2-5	NA
CASSQDGAGNTETQYF	TGCGCCAGCAGCCAAGATGGAGCAGGGAATACAGAGACCCAGTACTTC	TRBV4-1	NA	TRBJ2-5	few
CSVELAGLETQYF	TGCAGCGTTGAACTAGCGGGGTTGGAGACCCAGTACTTC	TRBV29-1	TRBD2	TRBJ2-5	NA
CSASLTVNTGELFF	TGCAGTGCTAGTCTGACAGTGAACACCGGGGAGCTGTTTTTT	TRBV20-1	NA	TRBJ2-2	NA
CASSTRGGQEKLFF	TGTGCCAGCAGCACCAGGGGGGGGCAGGAAAAACTGTTTTTT	TRBV7-2	TRBD1	TRBJ1-4	NA
CASSRGTGATGELFF	TGTGCCAGCAGCCGGGGGACAGGGGCCACCGGGGAGCTGTTTTTT	TRBV3-1	TRBD1	TRBJ2-2	NA
CASSSDRLNEKLFF	TGTGCCAGTAGTTCGGACAGATTGAATGAAAAACTGTTTTTT	TRBV19	NA	TRBJ1-4	NA
CASKSGGADKNIQYF	TGTGCCAGTAAAAGCGGGGGGGCGGACAAAAACATTCAGTACTTC	TRBV19	TRBD2	TRBJ2-4	once
CASSPGTETSGANVLTF	TGCGCCAGCAGCCCCGGGACAGAGACTTCTGGGGCCAACGTCCTGACTTTC	TRBV4-3	TRBD1	TRBJ2-6	NA
CASSLWRDEQFF	TGTGCCAGCAGCTTATGGAGGGATGAGCAGTTCTTC	TRBV7-2	NA	TRBJ2-1	NA
CASSLNGNQPQHF	TGTGCCAGCAGCTTAAACGGGAATCAGCCCCAGCATTTT	TRBV5-1	NA	TRBJ1-5	few
CASSLDGEVNSPLHF	TGTGCCAGCAGTTTGGACGGGGAAGTAAATTCACCCCTCCACTTT	TRBV6-6	NA	TRBJ1-6	NA
CASSQDIGHLSGANVLTF	TGTGCCAGCAGCCAAGACATAGGACACCTCTCTGGGGCCAACGTCCTGACTTTC	TRBV4-2	NA	TRBJ2-6	once
CSARVLAGVTYNEQFF	TGCAGTGCTAGAGTTCTAGCGGGGGTGACCTACAATGAGCAGTTCTTC	TRBV20-1	TRBD2	TRBJ2-1	NA
CASSLAEHKAFF	TGTGCCAGCAGTTTAGCGGAGCACAAAGCTTTCTTT	TRBV12-3/TRBV12-4	NA	TRBJ1-1	NA
CASSEADRSYGYTF	TGTGCCAGCAGTGAAGCGGACAGATCCTATGGCTACACCTTC	TRBV6-1	NA	TRBJ1-2	NA
CASRQTGALALEPQHF	TGTGCCAGCAGACAAACAGGGGCGCTCGCCCTTGAGCCCCAGCATTTT	TRBV28	TRBD1	TRBJ1-5	NA
CTASTPNEQFF	TGCACCGCCAGCACCCCCAATGAGCAGTTCTTC	TRBV29-1	NA	TRBJ2-1	NA
CSVEDWGVRRTEAFF	TGCAGCGTTGAAGACTGGGGTGTGAGGCGCACTGAAGCTTTCTTT	TRBV29-1	NA	TRBJ1-1	NA
CASSLRISEYGYTF	TGTGCCAGCAGTTTAAGAATATCGGAATATGGCTACACCTTC	TRBV28	NA	TRBJ1-2	NA
CASSVIGDTQYF	TGTGCCAGCAGCGTAATAGGTGATACGCAGTATTTT	TRBV9	NA	TRBJ2-3	NA
CATSESGENIQYF	TGTGCCACCAGTGAGAGCGGGGAGAACATTCAGTACTTC	TRBV24-1	TRBD2	TRBJ2-4	NA
CSAGQGAVGTEAFF	TGCAGTGCCGGACAGGGGGCAGTCGGCACTGAAGCTTTCTTT	TRBV20-1	TRBD1	TRBJ1-1	NA
CAGQDRNASPLHF	TGTGCCGGCCAAGACAGGAATGCATCACCCCTCCACTTT	TRBV28	NA	TRBJ1-6	once
CASSAVQETQYF	TGTGCCAGCAGTGCAGTCCAAGAGACCCAGTACTTC	TRBV6-1	NA	TRBJ2-5	NA
CSAVWGKALHNEQFF	TGCAGCGCGGTTTGGGGGAAGGCCCTTCACAATGAGCAGTTCTTC	TRBV29-1	NA	TRBJ2-1	NA
CASRRGDGNTGELFF	TGCGCCAGCCGCAGGGGGGACGGAAACACCGGGGAGCTGTTTTTT	TRBV5-1	NA	TRBJ2-2	NA
CATKGGNTIYF	TGTGCCACCAAGGGGGGAAACACCATATATTTT	TRBV7-2	NA	TRBJ1-3	NA
CASKPQGGLNTEAFF	TGCGCCAGCAAGCCACAGGGAGGGCTGAACACTGAAGCTTTCTTT	TRBV5-1	NA	TRBJ1-1	once
CSARDPSGTEAFF	TGCAGTGCTAGAGATCCCTCAGGGACTGAAGCTTTCTTT	TRBV20-1	NA	TRBJ1-1	NA
CASSPGTGNSGTDTQYF	TGTGCCAGCAGCCCCGGGACAGGGAATTCGGGCACAGATACGCAGTATTTT	TRBV4-2	TRBD1	TRBJ2-3	few
CASIQGMNTEAFF	TGTGCCAGCATCCAGGGCATGAACACTGAAGCTTTCTTT	TRBV28	NA	TRBJ1-1	NA
CASSLMSYSNQPQHF	TGTGCCAGCAGCTTAATGTCCTATAGCAATCAGCCCCAGCATTTT	TRBV7-2	NA	TRBJ1-5	NA
CASSYSQRLNSPLHF	TGTGCCAGCAGTTACTCTCAGAGGCTTAATTCACCCCTCCACTTT	TRBV6-2/TRBV6-3	NA	TRBJ1-6	NA
CASSQQVIDEQYF	TGTGCCAGCAGTCAACAGGTGATCGACGAGCAGTACTTC	TRBV7-2	NA	TRBJ2-7	NA
CASSPDTGGDYGYTF	TGCGCCAGCAGCCCGGACACCGGGGGGGACTATGGCTACACCTTC	TRBV5-1	NA	TRBJ1-2	NA
CASSSVAPGNQPQHF	TGTGCCAGCAGCTCCGTGGCCCCGGGCAATCAGCCCCAGCATTTT	TRBV7-2	NA	TRBJ1-5	NA
CASSPSTVNSPLHF	TGTGCCAGCAGCCCCAGCACGGTTAATTCACCCCTCCACTTT	TRBV7-9	NA	TRBJ1-6	NA
CASSLGTGGSDIQYF	TGCGCCAGCAGCTTGGGGACAGGGGGTAGTGACATTCAGTACTTC	TRBV5-1	TRBD1	TRBJ2-4	NA
CASSFRLAGGPQETQYF	TGTGCCAGCAGCTTTCGGCTAGCGGGGGGGCCCCAAGAGACCCAGTACTTC	TRBV5-6	TRBD2	TRBJ2-5	NA
CSTREGTNYGYTF	TGCAGCACCCGGGAGGGGACTAACTATGGCTACACCTTC	TRBV29-1	NA	TRBJ1-2	NA
CASSFYGGLVNEQFF	TGCGCCAGCAGCTTCTACGGGGGGCTAGTCAATGAGCAGTTCTTC	TRBV5-1	NA	TRBJ2-1	few
CASSLPGDIGLNTEAFF	TGTGCCAGCAGCTTACCAGGGGACATAGGGCTGAACACTGAAGCTTTCTTT	TRBV7-9	NA	TRBJ1-1	NA
CASGDDNNEQFF	TGTGCCAGTGGGGATGATAACAATGAGCAGTTCTTC	TRBV19	NA	TRBJ2-1	NA
CASSYLGQIRGGYTF	TGTGCCAGCAGTTACCTGGGACAGATTCGTGGTGGCTACACCTTC	TRBV6-6	TRBD1	TRBJ1-2	NA